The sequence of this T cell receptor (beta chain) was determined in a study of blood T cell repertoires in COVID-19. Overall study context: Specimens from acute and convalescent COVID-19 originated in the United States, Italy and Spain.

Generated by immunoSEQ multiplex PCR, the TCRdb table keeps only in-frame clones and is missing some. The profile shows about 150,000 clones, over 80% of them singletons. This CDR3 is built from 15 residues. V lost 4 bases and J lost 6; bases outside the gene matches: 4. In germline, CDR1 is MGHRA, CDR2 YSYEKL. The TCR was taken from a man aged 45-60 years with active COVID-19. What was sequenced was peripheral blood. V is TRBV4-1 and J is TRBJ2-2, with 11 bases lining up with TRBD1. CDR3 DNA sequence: TGCGCCAGCAGCCGTGGACAGGGGGCCCCCGGGGAGCTGTTTTTT. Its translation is CASSRGQGAPGELFF.